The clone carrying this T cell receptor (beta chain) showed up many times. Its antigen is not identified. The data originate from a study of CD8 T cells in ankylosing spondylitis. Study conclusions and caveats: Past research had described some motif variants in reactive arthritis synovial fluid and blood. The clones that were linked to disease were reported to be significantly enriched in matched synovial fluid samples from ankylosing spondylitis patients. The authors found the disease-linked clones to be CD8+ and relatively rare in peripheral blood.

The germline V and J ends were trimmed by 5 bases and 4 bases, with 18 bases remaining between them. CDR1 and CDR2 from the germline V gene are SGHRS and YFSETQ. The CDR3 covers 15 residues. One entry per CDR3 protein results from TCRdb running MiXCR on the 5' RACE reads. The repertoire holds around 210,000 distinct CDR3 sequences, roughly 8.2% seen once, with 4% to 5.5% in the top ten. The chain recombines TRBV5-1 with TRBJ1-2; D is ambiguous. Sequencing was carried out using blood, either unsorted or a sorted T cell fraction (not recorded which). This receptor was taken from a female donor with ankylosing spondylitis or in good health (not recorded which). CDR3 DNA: TGCGCCAGCAGAGCTTTCCTGGATAATGGCTATGGCTACACCTTC. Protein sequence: CASRAFLDNGYGYTF.